This T cell receptor (beta chain) emerged from a study of cytomegalovirus exposure and HLA in healthy donors. For the study at large: Among about 179 million T cells, an earlier analysis found 95 million to 140 million unique TCR beta sequences. A preliminary data release comprised around 85 million unique TCRs obtained from HLA-typed donors.

The PCR had 60 Vbeta and 13 Jbeta primers. TCRdb keeps only in-frame clones here, not all; method: immunoSEQ multiplex PCR. The sample lists 150,000 to 200,000 clones, 75% to 85% seen once, with 4.9% in the top ten. The V and J ends lost 0 bases and 6 bases respectively, with 12 bases between them. Germline V gives CDR1 ENHRY, CDR2 SYGVKD. The CDR3 runs to 14 residues. Sequencing used PBMCs. The receptor comes from a woman aged 18-29 years in good health and CMV-seropositive. The V call is TRBV10-3, the J call TRBJ2-7; D remains ambiguous. CDR3 nucleotides: TGTGCCATCAGTGAGTCAATCGTGGGCAGCGAGCAGTACTTC. Protein product: CAISESIVGSEQYF.